Sequencing of this TCR beta chain was carried out in a study of T cell changes during pregnancy in multiple sclerosis. The protocol was immunoSEQ multiplex PCR, while the TCRdb copy is restricted to in-frame clones and leaves out a portion. Of around 92,000 clones listed, approximately 93% are singletons. This CDR3 comprises 14 residues. After removal of 0 bases from V and 5 bases from J, the junction contained 2 bases not matched to a gene. Germline CDR1 is SGHNT and CDR2 is YYREEE (reference sequence). The sample consisted of peripheral blood, taken after pregnancy. The clonotype originates from a female donor with multiple sclerosis, enrolled in a pregnancy study. The V and J genes are TRBV5-4 and TRBJ2-7, with 10 bases that match TRBD2. The CDR3 here is CASSLEGTSDEQYF. The CDR3, as DNA: TGTGCCAGCAGCTTGGAGGGGACTAGCGACGAGCAGTACTTC.